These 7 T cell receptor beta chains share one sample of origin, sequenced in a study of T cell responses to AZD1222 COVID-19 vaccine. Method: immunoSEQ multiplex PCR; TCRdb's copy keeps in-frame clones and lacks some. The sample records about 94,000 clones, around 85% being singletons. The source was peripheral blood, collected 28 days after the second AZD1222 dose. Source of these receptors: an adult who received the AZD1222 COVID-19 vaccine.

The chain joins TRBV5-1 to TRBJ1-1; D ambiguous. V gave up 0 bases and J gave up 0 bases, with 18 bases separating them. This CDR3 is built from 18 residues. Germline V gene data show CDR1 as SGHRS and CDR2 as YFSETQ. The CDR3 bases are TGCGCCAGCAGCTTGGTACAGACACAAGGGAGGGTGAACACTGAAGCTTTCTTT. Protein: CASSLVQTQGRVNTEAFF.

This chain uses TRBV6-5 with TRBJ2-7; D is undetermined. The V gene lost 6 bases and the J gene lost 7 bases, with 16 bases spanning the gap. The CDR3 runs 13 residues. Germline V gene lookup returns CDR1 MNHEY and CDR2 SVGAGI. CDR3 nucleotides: TGTGCCAGCAGCCCCTTCGGATTCGGGGAGCAGTACTTC. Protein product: CASSPFGFGEQYF.

DNA for the CDR3: TGTGCCAGTAACGTGGGAGGCAATTCACCCCTCCACTTT. As protein: CASNVGGNSPLHF. V is TRBV19 and J is TRBJ1-6; no firm D call. This CDR3 contains 13 residues. The germline V and J ends were trimmed by 7 bases and 7 bases, with 11 bases remaining between them. From germline, CDR1 is LNHDA and CDR2 SQIVND (reference sequence).

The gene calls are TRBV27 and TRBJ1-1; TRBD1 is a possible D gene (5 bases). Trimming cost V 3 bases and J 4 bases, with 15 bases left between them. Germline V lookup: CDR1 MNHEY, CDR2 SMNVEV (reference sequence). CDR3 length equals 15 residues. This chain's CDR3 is CASSFSAGRRTEAFF. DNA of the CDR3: TGTGCCAGCAGTTTCAGTGCAGGGCGGCGCACTGAAGCTTTCTTT.

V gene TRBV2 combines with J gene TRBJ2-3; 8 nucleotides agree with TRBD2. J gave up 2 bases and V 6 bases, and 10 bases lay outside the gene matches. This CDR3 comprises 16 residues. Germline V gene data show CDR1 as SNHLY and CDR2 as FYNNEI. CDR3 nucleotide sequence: TGTGCCAGCAGCGTCCTGGGCGGGGGGATCACAGATACGCAGTATTTT. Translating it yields CASSVLGGGITDTQYF.

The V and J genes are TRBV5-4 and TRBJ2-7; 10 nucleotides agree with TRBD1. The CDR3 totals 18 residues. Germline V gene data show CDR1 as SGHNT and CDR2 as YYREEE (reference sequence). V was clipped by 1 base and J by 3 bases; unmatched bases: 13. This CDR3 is CASSLYRDRGLLFYEQYF. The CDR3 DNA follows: TGTGCCAGCAGCTTGTATAGAGACAGGGGGCTCCTATTCTACGAGCAGTACTTC. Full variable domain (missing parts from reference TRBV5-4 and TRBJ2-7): ETGVTQSPTHLIKTRGQQVTLRCSSQSGHNTVSWYQQALGQGPQFIFQYYREEENGRGNFPPRFSGLQFPNYSSELNVNALELDDSALYLCASSLYRDRGLLFYEQYFGPGTRLTVT.

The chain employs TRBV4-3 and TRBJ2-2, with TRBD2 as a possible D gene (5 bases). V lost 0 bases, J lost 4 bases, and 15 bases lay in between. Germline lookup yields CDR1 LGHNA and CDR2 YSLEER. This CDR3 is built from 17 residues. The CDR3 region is CASSQEGGPRGTGELFF. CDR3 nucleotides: TGCGCCAGCAGCCAAGAGGGCGGCCCCCGGGGCACCGGGGAGCTGTTTTTT.